The 22 T cell receptor beta chains reported below all come from one sample, sequenced in a study of vaccination and CD4 T cells after COVID-19. CD4+ T cells that had been cultured provided DNA sequenced with the Oncomine TCR Beta short-read assay. TCRdb independently ran MiXCR on the PCR reads; one entry per CDR3 protein. The sample records some 18,000 distinct CDR3 sequences, about three fifths being singletons. The antigens of these receptors remain unknown. Treatment defined: approximately nine-day PBMC culture with coronavirus spike peptide pools or control peptides (ViraFEST assay). Sequenced sample: CD4+ T cells from blood, cultured in vitro. The source of these receptors is a human donor who had recovered from COVID-19.

V usage is TRBV5-1 and J usage is TRBJ1-1; D remains unclear. CDR3 length equals 13 residues. V lost 0 bases, J lost 3 bases, and 6 bases lay in between. Germline CDR1 reads SGHRS; CDR2 reads YFSETQ. For the CDR3, the DNA is TGCGCCAGCAGCTTGGAAGAGTACACTGAAGCTTTCTTT. This codes for CASSLEEYTEAFF.

This clonotype appeared a few times. V and J are TRBV24-1 and TRBJ2-5; D unresolved. Trimming removed 1 base at V and 9 bases at J, with 14 bases between. The CDR3 sequence is 14 residues long. Germline V CDR1 and CDR2: KGHDR, SFDVKD. CDR3 sequence: CATSDFNRMAAQYF. As DNA, the CDR3 is TGTGCCACCAGTGATTTCAATCGGATGGCGGCCCAGTACTTC.

The J gene is TRBJ1-6, the V gene TRBV7-6; D is ambiguous. CDR3 length equals 16 residues. CDR1 is SGHVS, CDR2 FNYEAQ, per germline. V was clipped by 1 base and J by 5 bases, with 12 bases between them. The CDR3 nucleotides read TGTGCCAGCAGCTTAGAGGATATGAGGAATAATTCACCCCTCCACTTT. Translation: CASSLEDMRNNSPLHF.

The chain carries TRBV28 and TRBJ2-5; 7 bases are a match to TRBD1. The CDR3 is made up of 15 amino acids. Germline CDR1 MDHEN, CDR2 SYDVKM. Germline trimming cut 4 bases from V and 2 bases from J; bases unmatched to any gene: 7. CDR3 residues: CASSSPGTAQETQYF. The CDR3 DNA reads TGTGCCAGCAGTTCCCCCGGGACAGCGCAAGAGACCCAGTACTTC. The full variable domain, with the rest looked up from reference TRBV28 and TRBJ2-5, is DVKVTQSSRYLVKRTGEKVFLECVQDMDHENMFWYRQDPGLGLRLIYFSYDVKMKEKGDIPEGYSVSREKKERFSLILESASTNQTSMYLCASSSPGTAQETQYFGPGTRLLVL.

Only one count was recorded for this clonotype. The chain uses TRBV6-1 and TRBJ2-6, with D tentatively TRBD1 (5 bases). The CDR3 loop spans 19 amino acids. Germline V CDR1 and CDR2: MNHNS, SASEGT. The germline V and J ends were trimmed by 8 bases and 0 bases, with 23 bases remaining between them. CDR3: CASSSFSRAVRSGANVLTF. For the CDR3, the DNA is TGTGCCAGCTCTTCGTTTTCCAGGGCGGTTCGCTCTGGGGCCAACGTCCTGACTTTC.

This clonotype was picked up a small number of times. The chain has TRBV20-1 and TRBJ2-3, with TRBD2 matching 8 bases. CDR3 length: 13 amino acids. Germline V gene data show CDR1 as DFQATT and CDR2 as SNEGSKA (reference sequence). Trimming cost V 4 bases and J 6 bases; bases outside gene matches: 6. CDR3 loop: CSAMKAGVDTQYF. The CDR3 coding sequence is TGCAGTGCTATGAAAGCGGGAGTGGATACGCAGTATTTT.

This clonotype was observed a few times. The rearrangement uses TRBV27 and TRBJ1-6, with unresolved D. The CDR3 has 14 amino acids. The V and J ends lost 4 bases and 1 base respectively, with 5 bases between them. Looked up from germline, CDR1 is MNHEY and CDR2 is SMNVEV (reference sequence). As DNA, the CDR3 is TGTGCCAGCAGTTCGGATTCCTATAATTCACCCCTCCACTTT. The encoded protein is CASSSDSYNSPLHF.

The rearrangement uses TRBV10-3 and TRBJ2-2; D might be TRBD1 (5 bases). CDR3 length equals 17 residues. From germline, CDR1 is ENHRY and CDR2 SYGVKD. The V end lost 10 bases, the J end lost 5 bases, and 26 bases lay between the germline ends. CDR3 bases: TGTGCCAGCTCAGGTGGGGTGGAAGGGGCGAGGACCGGGGAGCTGTTTTTT. This gives the protein CASSGGVEGARTGELFF.

This clonotype showed up just a few times. The gene calls are TRBV24-1 and TRBJ2-6; TRBD1 might be the D (5 bases). The CDR3 runs 16 residues. The germline V gene encodes CDR1 KGHDR and CDR2 SFDVKD. V dropped 3 bases and J dropped 1 base, with 9 bases sitting between them. The CDR3 bases are TGTGCCACCAGTGATAGGGGCCTATCTGGGGCCAACGTCCTGACTTTC. Translation: CATSDRGLSGANVLTF.

This clonotype was seen once. The chain combines TRBV12-3 or TRBV12-4 with TRBJ2-7; D may correspond to TRBD1 or TRBD2 (6 bases each). This CDR3 spans 13 amino acids. Between the trimmed V and J ends, which lost 3 bases and 5 bases, there was a span of 11 bases. The CDR3 sequence: CASSFRGGNEQYF. The CDR3 DNA sequence: TGTGCCAGCAGTTTTAGAGGGGGGAACGAGCAGTACTTC.

This clonotype was observed a handful of times. The chain has TRBV2 and TRBJ1-5, with D possibly TRBD1 on 5 matching bases. Germline loops: CDR1 SNHLY, CDR2 FYNNEI. The CDR3 is 13 amino acids. V was cut by 6 bases and J by 1 base, with 7 bases left in between. As DNA, the CDR3 is TGTGCCAGCAGGTGGGACAGCAATCAGCCCCAGCATTTT. It translates to CASRWDSNQPQHF.

Comments on this clonotype: The CDR3 end shows no conserved phenylalanine or tryptophan, and so a read error is likely. The J gene is TRBJ1-1, the V gene TRBV29-1, with D hard to call. Germline assignment: CDR1 SQVTM and CDR2 ANQGSEA. The CDR3 contains 14 residues. V lost 5 bases and J lost 0, with 13 bases in between. In DNA form, the CDR3 reads TGCAGCGTTCCCGGACGCTACCTGAACACTGAAGCTTTCTCT. As protein: CSVPGRYLNTEAFS.

This clonotype showed up just once. The chain uses TRBV5-6 and TRBJ2-7, with a weak D call TRBD2 (7 bases). The CDR3 consists of 15 residues. Germline CDR1 SGHDT, CDR2 YYEEEE. Trimming left V 2 bases short and J 2 bases short, with 14 bases between. CDR3 in DNA: TGTGCCAGCAGCTTCCGCAGGGGAGGGGCCTACGAGCAGTACTTC. It specifies CASSFRRGGAYEQYF.

The gene calls are TRBV20-1 and TRBJ1-2, with D maybe TRBD1 (5 bases). This CDR3 is built from 14 residues. Germline CDR1 DFQATT, CDR2 SNEGSKA (reference sequence). V was pared by 5 bases and J by 8 bases, with 21 bases between. This CDR3 is CSAPTGGAVSGYTF. The CDR3 DNA reads TGCAGTGCTCCAACCGGAGGGGCAGTGAGCGGCTACACCTTC.

The genes are TRBV19 and TRBJ1-5; possible D gene TRBD1, 6 bases. The germline V gene has CDR1 LNHDA and CDR2 SQIVND (reference sequence). This CDR3 comprises 14 residues. Between the trimmed V and J ends, which lost 3 bases and 7 bases, there was a span of 13 bases. The CDR3 protein is CASSMGAGWQPQHF. The DNA of the CDR3 is TGTGCCAGTAGTATGGGGGCAGGATGGCAGCCCCAGCATTTT.

The gene calls are TRBV20-1 and TRBJ2-3, with D perhaps TRBD2 (6 bases). The CDR3 totals 14 residues. Germline V lookup: CDR1 DFQATT, CDR2 SNEGSKA (reference sequence). The V gene lost 5 bases and the J gene lost 0 bases, with 12 bases spanning the gap. The chain's CDR3 is CSAWGDTSTDTQYF. The CDR3 coding sequence is TGCAGTGCTTGGGGGGATACCAGCACAGATACGCAGTATTTT.

This sequence joins TRBV21-1 and TRBJ1-1; TRBD1 is the table's D call, not checked against the DNA. TRBV21-1 is reported as a pseudogene. The CDR3 extends over 16 amino acids. Here the CDR3 reads CASSKERQGENTEAFF. The CDR3 DNA is TGTGCCAGCAGCAAGGAAAGACAGGGTGAGAACACTGAAGCTTTCTTT.

The CDR3 region has the DNA TGTGCCAGCAGCAATCCAGGGGGCAGTGGCTACACCTTC. This codes for CASSNPGGSGYTF. The chain recombines TRBV7-3 with TRBJ1-2, with TRBD1 matching over 8 bases. Germline-derived CDR1 and CDR2 are SGHTA and FQGTGA. V shed 5 bases, J shed 7 bases, and the junction held 6 bases outside the gene matches. CDR3 length equals 13 residues.

V gene TRBV2 combines with J gene TRBJ2-5; TRBD2 aligns across 9 bases. This CDR3 is 17 amino acids long. Trimming took 4 bases from V and 5 from J; bases not matched to a gene: 14. Germline V gene lookup returns CDR1 SNHLY and CDR2 FYNNEI. The DNA for the CDR3 is TGTGCCAGCAGTGGGGGGTATAGCGGGAGACGATCCGAGACCCAGTACTTC. Translation gives CASSGGYSGRRSETQYF.

The chain recombines TRBV7-2 with TRBJ2-2; D is possibly TRBD1 or TRBD2 (6 bases each). The CDR3 is made up of 15 amino acids. V lost 3 bases, J lost 5 bases, and 13 bases lay in between. Germline loops: CDR1 SGHTA, CDR2 FQGNSA. The CDR3 nucleotides are TGTGCCAGCAGCTTTCCGGGGGCCGATACCGGGGAGCTGTTTTTT. Its protein product is CASSFPGADTGELFF.

The V and J genes are TRBV5-1 and TRBJ1-1, with 8 positions matching TRBD1. The CDR3 has 14 amino acids. The germline CDR1 and CDR2 sequences are SGHRS and YFSETQ. Trimming removed 4 bases from V and 6 bases from J; junction bases left unmatched: 8. CDR3 loop: CASSLGQGPAEAFF. The CDR3 DNA sequence: TGCGCCAGCAGCCTCGGACAGGGACCAGCTGAAGCTTTCTTT.

This chain connects TRBV30 to TRBJ1-2, with TRBD1 identical over 9 bases. The CDR3 has 14 amino acids. The V segment lost 2 bases and the J segment 3 bases; nucleotides outside the gene matches: 4. Germline lookup yields CDR1 GTSNPN and CDR2 SVGIG (reference sequence). The DNA of the CDR3 is TGTGCCTGGAGTTCCGGGACAGGGCACTATGGCTACACCTTC. This sequence encodes CAWSSGTGHYGYTF.